A single sample is the source of the 12 T cell receptor beta chains below, sequenced in a study of glioma-infiltrating T cells. Amplification of TCR alpha and beta CDR3 regions from RNA used iRepertoire nested multiplex PCR. TCRdb re-analysed the multiplex PCR reads in MiXCR, keeping a single row per CDR3 protein. The repertoire holds more than 95,000 distinct CDR3 sequences, with 20% to 25% as singletons. Material for sequencing was glioma tissue, nonneoplastic brain tissue, or PBMCs (not recorded which). Receptors originate from a human donor with low-grade glioma or glioblastoma, undergoing nonglioma brain surgery, or in good health (not recorded which).

Concerning this clonotype: A much larger clone is a single base away; this may be a read error. The V call is TRBV19, the J call TRBJ2-7, with 8 bases fitting TRBD2. In germline, CDR1 is LNHDA, CDR2 SQIVND (reference sequence). V was clipped by 3 bases and J by 6 bases; unmatched bases: 7. This CDR3 has 14 residues. The CDR3 coding sequence is TGTGCCAGTAGTATTCCGGGACTAGAAGCCGAGCAGTACTTC. It codes for CASSIPGLEAEQYF.

This clonotype was recorded at least ten times. This sequence joins TRBV7-8 and TRBJ2-3, with D tentatively TRBD2 (5 bases). The V gene lost 2 bases and the J gene lost 0 bases, with 12 bases spanning the gap. The CDR3 totals 16 residues. CDR1 and CDR2 (germline): SGHVS, FQNEAQ. The CDR3 loop reads CASSLWLATSTDTQYF. The CDR3 bases are TGTGCCAGCAGCTTATGGCTAGCAACTAGCACAGATACGCAGTATTTT.

This clonotype was found many times. The CDR3 DNA reads as TGTGCCAGCAGTTACCCAATTAGCTTTGCGGTAGCCTACAATGAGCAGTTCTTC. It specifies CASSYPISFAVAYNEQFF. The rearrangement joins TRBV6-2 or TRBV6-3 to TRBJ2-1; D is uncertain. Trimming stripped 2 bases from V and 2 bases from J, with 19 bases between. The CDR3 totals 18 residues. From germline, CDR1 is MNHEY and CDR2 SVGEGT.

This clonotype has only a few counts. The chain is built from TRBV5-5 and TRBJ1-1; D remains unclear. V was pared by 0 bases and J by 0 bases, with 15 bases between. This CDR3 has 17 amino acids. CDR1 and CDR2 from the germline V gene are SGHKS and YYEKEE (reference sequence). CDR3 protein: CASSLAGLQTMNTEAFF. The CDR3 DNA follows: TGTGCCAGCAGCTTGGCAGGCCTACAGACTATGAACACTGAAGCTTTCTTT. The variable domain in full, with the rest retrieved from reference TRBV5-5 and TRBJ1-1, is DAGVTQSPTHLIKTRGQQVTLRCSPISGHKSVSWYQQVLGQGPQFIFQYYEKEERGRGNFPDRFSARQFPNYSSELNVNALLLGDSALYLCASSLAGLQTMNTEAFFGQGTRLTVV.

This clonotype was counted a few times. The chain recombines TRBV29-1 with TRBJ1-1, with 7 bases aligning to TRBD1. This CDR3 contains 12 residues. Germline CDR1 is SQVTM and CDR2 is ANQGSEA. V trimming: 6 bases; J trimming: 2 bases; junction bases outside the gene matches: 3. The chain's CDR3 is CSVRDSNTEAFF. The DNA of the CDR3 is TGCAGCGTCCGGGACAGTAACACTGAAGCTTTCTTT.

V gene TRBV29-1 combines with J gene TRBJ1-2; perhaps TRBD1 as D (5 bases). Germline CDR1 and CDR2: SQVTM and ANQGSEA. CDR3 length: 13 residues. V was shortened by 4 bases and J by 4 bases, with 13 bases between the two germline ends. CDR3 bases: TGCAGCGTTGCCATAACAGGAACCTATGGCTACACCTTC. Amino acids: CSVAITGTYGYTF.

V is TRBV9 and J is TRBJ2-1; TRBD2 agrees at 11 bases. V lost 3 bases, J lost 6 bases, and 5 bases stayed unmatched. Germline loops: CDR1 SGDLS, CDR2 YYNGEE. CDR3 length: 15 amino acids. The CDR3 sequence: CASSATGLAVNEQFF. For the CDR3, the DNA is TGTGCCAGCAGCGCTACGGGACTAGCGGTCAATGAGCAGTTCTTC.

This clonotype occurred many times. The J gene is TRBJ1-5, the V gene TRBV7-2; the D is unclear. Trimming shortened V by 4 bases and J by 4 bases, and 5 bases separated the two germline ends. Per germline, CDR1 SGHTA and CDR2 FQGNSA. The CDR3 is 12 amino acids. CDR3 nucleotides: TGTGCCAGCAGCTCCATGAATCAGCCCCAGCATTTT. Amino acid sequence: CASSSMNQPQHF.

This clonotype was seen at least ten times. The junction shows a germline mismatch at one end, possibly a read error. V gene TRBV29-1 combines with J gene TRBJ1-2, with 7 nucleotides matching TRBD1. This CDR3 region has 12 residues. In germline, CDR1 is SQVTM, CDR2 ANQGSEA. CDR3 protein: CSVEGGSLGYTF. The CDR3 bases are TGCAGCGTGGAAGGGGGCTCATTGGGCTACACCTTC.

Details on this clonotype: A much larger clone differs by one base, so this may be a read error. This chain links TRBV5-1 with TRBJ1-1; D not certain. V was pared by 4 bases and J by 4 bases, with 20 bases between. Per germline, CDR1 SGHRS and CDR2 YFSETQ. This CDR3 is built from 16 residues. The CDR3, as DNA: TGCGCCAGCAGCCCCGGGCCAATCTCCACGAGCACTGAAGCTTTCTTT. Encoded protein: CASSPGPISTSTEAFF. Full variable domain (missing parts from reference TRBV5-1 and TRBJ1-1): KAGVTQTPRYLIKTRGQQVTLSCSPISGHRSVSWYQQTPGQGLQFLFEYFSETQRNKGNFPGRFSGRQFSNSRSEMNVSTLELGDSALYLCASSPGPISTSTEAFFGQGTRLTVV.

Many counts were recorded for this clonotype. A junction boundary mismatches the germline segment, possibly from a read error. This sequence joins TRBV27 and TRBJ1-3; 9 nucleotides match TRBD1. Germline V gene sequence: CDR1 MNHEY, CDR2 SMNVEV (reference sequence). The length of the CDR3 is 16 residues. The CDR3 DNA follows: TGTGGCAGCAGTCCGGGACAGGGAAGATCTGGAAACACCATATATTTT. It yields the protein CGSSPGQGRSGNTIYF.

This rearrangement joins TRBV29-1 to TRBJ2-5; weak D call: TRBD1 (6 bases). The ends were cut back, 3 bases at V and 5 bases at J, with 19 bases in the middle. Germline CDR1 and CDR2: SQVTM and ANQGSEA. CDR3 length: 15 amino acids. CDR3 amino acids: CSVDRQGREGETQYF. For the CDR3, the DNA is TGCAGCGTTGATAGGCAGGGGAGAGAGGGGGAGACCCAGTACTTC.